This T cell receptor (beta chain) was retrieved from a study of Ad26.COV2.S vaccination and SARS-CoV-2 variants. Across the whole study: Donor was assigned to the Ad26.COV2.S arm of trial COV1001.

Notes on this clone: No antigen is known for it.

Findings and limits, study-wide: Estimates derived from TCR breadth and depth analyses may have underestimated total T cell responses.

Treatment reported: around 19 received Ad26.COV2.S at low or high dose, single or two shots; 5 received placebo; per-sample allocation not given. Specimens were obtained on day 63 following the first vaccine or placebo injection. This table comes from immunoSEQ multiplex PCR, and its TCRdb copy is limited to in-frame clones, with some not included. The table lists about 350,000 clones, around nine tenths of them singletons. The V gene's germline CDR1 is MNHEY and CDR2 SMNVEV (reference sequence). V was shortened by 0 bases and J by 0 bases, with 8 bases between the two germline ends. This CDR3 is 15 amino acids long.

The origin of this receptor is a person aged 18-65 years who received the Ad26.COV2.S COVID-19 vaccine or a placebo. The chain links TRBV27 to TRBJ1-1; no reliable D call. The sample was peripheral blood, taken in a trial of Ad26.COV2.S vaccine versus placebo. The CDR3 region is CASSLSEKMNTEAFF. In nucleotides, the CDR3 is TGTGCCAGCAGTTTATCGGAGAAAATGAACACTGAAGCTTTCTTT.